Listed below are T cell receptor beta chains from one sample, sequenced in a study of Ad26.COV2.S vaccination and SARS-CoV-2 variants. Generated by immunoSEQ multiplex PCR, the TCRdb table keeps only in-frame clones and is missing some. The sample comprises 350,000 to 450,000 clones, roughly 91% of which are singletons, and roughly 3.2% rests with the top ten. The sequenced sample was peripheral blood, obtained in a trial of Ad26.COV2.S vaccine versus placebo. These receptors originate from a person aged 18 to 65 who received the Ad26.COV2.S COVID-19 vaccine or a placebo. CDR3s include the opening cysteine and the closing phenylalanine or tryptophan. A D gene is named only where the DNA matches it firmly. Size tells how often a clone was seen (once, few, many) or the class of an expanded clone, and some rows leave it out.

>TRBV18|-|-|TRBJ1-1
CASSPDTEPNTEAFF
TGTGCCAGCTCACCAGACACCGAGCCCAACACTGAAGCTTTCTTT
>TRBV29-1|-|-|TRBJ2-4
CSVEFKGTPLNIQYF
TGCAGCGTTGAATTTAAGGGGACTCCACTAAACATTCAGTACTTC
>TRBV7-9|-|once|TRBJ1-1
CASSLGNQGNTEAFF
TGTGCCAGCAGCCTGGGGAATCAAGGCAACACTGAAGCTTTCTTT
>TRBV6-5|-|-|TRBJ1-5
CASSYELNQPQHF
TGTGCCAGCAGTTACGAGTTGAATCAGCCCCAGCATTTT
>TRBV4-1|TRBD2|once|TRBJ2-5
CASSAFGLAGEETQYF
TGCGCCAGCAGCGCCTTCGGACTAGCGGGGGAAGAGACCCAGTACTTC
>TRBV19|-|-|TRBJ1-1
CASKKGQTNTEAFF
TGTGCCAGTAAGAAGGGTCAAACGAACACTGAAGCTTTCTTT
>TRBV5-4|-|-|TRBJ1-3
CASSSDRIGNTIYF
TGTGCCAGCAGCTCAGACAGAATTGGAAACACCATATATTTT
>TRBV5-6|-|-|TRBJ2-7
CASSLAKTVSYEQYF
TGTGCCAGCAGCTTGGCCAAGACGGTCTCCTACGAGCAGTACTTC
>TRBV7-2|-|-|TRBJ1-5
CASSLAGGREPQHF
TGTGCCAGCAGCTTAGCAGGAGGGCGCGAACCCCAGCATTTT
>TRBV2|-|-|TRBJ2-5
CASNYRPDGKETQYF
TGTGCCAGCAACTACCGACCAGACGGAAAAGAGACCCAGTACTTC
>TRBV18|-|once|TRBJ1-1
CASSPPLTATEAFF
TGTGCCAGCTCACCACCTCTAACAGCTACTGAAGCTTTCTTT